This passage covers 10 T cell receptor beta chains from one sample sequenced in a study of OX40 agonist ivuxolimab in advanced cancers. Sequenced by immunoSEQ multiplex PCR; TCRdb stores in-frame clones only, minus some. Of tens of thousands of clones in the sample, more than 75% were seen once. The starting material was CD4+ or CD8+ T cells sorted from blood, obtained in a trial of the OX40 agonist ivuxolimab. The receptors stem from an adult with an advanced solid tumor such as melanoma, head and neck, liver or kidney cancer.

The CDR3 spells CASSQVITGTYEQYF. The CDR3, as DNA: TGCGCCAGCAGCCAAGTTATAACCGGGACCTACGAGCAGTACTTC. V usage is TRBV4-1 and J usage is TRBJ2-7; D possibly corresponds to TRBD2 (5 bases). The CDR3 is 15 amino acids. Germline-derived CDR1 and CDR2 are MGHRA and YSYEKL. The germline V and J ends were trimmed by 1 base and 2 bases, with 12 bases remaining between them.

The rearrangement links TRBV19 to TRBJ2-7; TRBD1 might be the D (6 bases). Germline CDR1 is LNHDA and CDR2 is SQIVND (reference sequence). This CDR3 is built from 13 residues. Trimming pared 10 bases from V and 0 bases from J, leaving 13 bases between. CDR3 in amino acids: CATRGGSSYEQYF. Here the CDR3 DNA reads TGTGCCACCCGTGGGGGCTCCTCCTACGAGCAGTACTTC.

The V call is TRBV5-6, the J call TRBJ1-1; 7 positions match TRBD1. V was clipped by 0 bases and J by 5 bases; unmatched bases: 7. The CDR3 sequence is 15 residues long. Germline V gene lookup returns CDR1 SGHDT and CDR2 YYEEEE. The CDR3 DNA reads TGTGCCAGCAGCTTGGGACGGACAGGTTCTACTGAAGCTTTCTTT. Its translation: CASSLGRTGSTEAFF.

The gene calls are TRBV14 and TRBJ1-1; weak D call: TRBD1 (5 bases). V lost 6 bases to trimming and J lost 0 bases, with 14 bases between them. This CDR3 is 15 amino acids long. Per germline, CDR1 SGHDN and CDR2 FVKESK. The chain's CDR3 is CASSDQGALNTEAFF. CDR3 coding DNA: TGTGCCAGCAGTGACCAGGGTGCTTTGAACACTGAAGCTTTCTTT. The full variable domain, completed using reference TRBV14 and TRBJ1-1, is EAGVTQFPSHSVIEKGQTVTLRCDPISGHDNLYWYRRVMGKEIKFLLHFVKESKQDESGMPNNRFLAERTGGTYSTLKVQPAELEDSGVYFCASSDQGALNTEAFFGQGTRLTVV.

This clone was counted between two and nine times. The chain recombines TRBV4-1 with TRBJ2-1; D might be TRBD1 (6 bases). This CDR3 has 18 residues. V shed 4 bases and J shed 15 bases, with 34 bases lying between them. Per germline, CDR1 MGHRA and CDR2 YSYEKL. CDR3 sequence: CASSRGTVGATNDASGFF. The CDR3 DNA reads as TGCGCCAGCAGCCGAGGGACCGTGGGGGCGACGAACGACGCTTCAGGGTTCTTC.

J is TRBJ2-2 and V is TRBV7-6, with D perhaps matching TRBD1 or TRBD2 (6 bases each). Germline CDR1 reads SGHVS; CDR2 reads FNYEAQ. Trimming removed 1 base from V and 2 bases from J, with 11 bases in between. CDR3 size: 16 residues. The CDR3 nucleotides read TGTGCCAGCAGCTTAGGGCAGGGGACTAACACCGGGGAGCTGTTTTTT. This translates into CASSLGQGTNTGELFF.

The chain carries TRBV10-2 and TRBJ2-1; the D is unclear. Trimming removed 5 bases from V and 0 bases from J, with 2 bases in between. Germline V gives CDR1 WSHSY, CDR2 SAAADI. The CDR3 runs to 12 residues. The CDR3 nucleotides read TGCGCCAGCAGTTACTCCTACAATGAGCAGTTCTTC. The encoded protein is CASSYSYNEQFF.

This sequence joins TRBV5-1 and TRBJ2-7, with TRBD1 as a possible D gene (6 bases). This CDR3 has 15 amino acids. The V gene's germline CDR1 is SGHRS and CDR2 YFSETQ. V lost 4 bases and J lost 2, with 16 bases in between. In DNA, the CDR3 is TGCGCCAGCAGCCCGTACCCGGGACAAACCTACGAGCAGTACTTC. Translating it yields CASSPYPGQTYEQYF.

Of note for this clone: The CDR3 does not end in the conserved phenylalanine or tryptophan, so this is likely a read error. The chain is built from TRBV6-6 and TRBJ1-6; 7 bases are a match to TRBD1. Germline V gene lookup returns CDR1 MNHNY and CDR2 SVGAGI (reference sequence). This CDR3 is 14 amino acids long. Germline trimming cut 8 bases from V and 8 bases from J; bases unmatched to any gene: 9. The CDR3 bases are TGTGCCAGCTCCGGGACAGCGGCTTATTCACCCCTCCACCTT. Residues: CASSGTAAYSPLHL.

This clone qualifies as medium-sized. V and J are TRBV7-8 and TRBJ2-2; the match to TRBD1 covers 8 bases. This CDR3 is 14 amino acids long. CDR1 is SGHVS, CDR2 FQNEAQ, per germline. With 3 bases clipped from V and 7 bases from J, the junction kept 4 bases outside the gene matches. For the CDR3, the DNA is TGTGCCAGCAGCTTGCAGGGGGCTAACGGGGAGCTGTTTTTT. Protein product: CASSLQGANGELFF.